The rows below give T cell receptor beta chains drawn from one sample of a study of blood T cell repertoires in COVID-19. Only in-frame clones appear in the TCRdb table, and some are missing; sequencing was by immunoSEQ multiplex PCR. This table has around 60,000 clones, approximately 80% appearing once. The sample was peripheral blood. These receptors were taken from a human donor in a cohort sampled during active COVID-19. The CDR3 runs from the conserved cysteine through the conserved F or W. Fields, in order: J gene, clone size, V gene, D gene, CDR3 protein, CDR3 DNA. D genes are given only for firm matches. The size entry is marked missing in some rows and otherwise reads once, few, many or a size class.

>TRBJ2-2|few|TRBV5-1|TRBD1
CASSLAGTEKNGELFF
TGCGCCAGCAGCTTGGCCGGGACAGAGAAGAACGGGGAGCTGTTTTTT
>TRBJ2-3|NA|TRBV10-1|TRBD2
CASSEVSGRATDTQYF
TGCGCCAGCAGTGAGGTGAGCGGGAGGGCCACAGATACGCAGTATTTT
>TRBJ1-1|NA|TRBV5-1|TRBD1
CASRVQDRGTEAFF
TGCGCCAGCAGGGTACAGGACAGGGGCACTGAAGCTTTCTTT
>TRBJ1-1|NA|TRBV6-5|NA
CASSYSRGQFEAFF
TGTGCCAGCAGTTACTCTCGAGGACAGTTTGAAGCTTTCTTT
>TRBJ2-7|NA|TRBV5-4|NA
CASSPGGTGFYEQYF
TGTGCCAGCAGCCCCGGGGGTACGGGCTTCTACGAGCAGTACTTC
>TRBJ1-3|NA|TRBV19|NA
CASDSYSGNTIYF
TGTGCCAGCGACAGTTACTCTGGAAACACCATATATTTT
>TRBJ1-1|NA|TRBV4-1|TRBD1
CASSQTGVSLTGTEAFF
TGCGCCAGCAGCCAGACAGGGGTTTCTCTCACGGGCACTGAAGCTTTCTTT
>TRBJ2-7|NA|TRBV6-1|TRBD1
CASSEADRGPYEQYF
TGTGCCAGCAGTGAAGCGGACAGGGGCCCCTACGAGCAGTACTTC
>TRBJ1-2|NA|TRBV7-8|NA
CASSRGQIYGYTF
TGTGCCAGCAGCAGAGGACAGATCTATGGCTACACCTTC
>TRBJ2-7|NA|TRBV7-2|TRBD2
CASSFTSGGFYEQYF
TGTGCCAGCAGCTTTACTAGCGGGGGCTTCTACGAGCAGTACTTC
>TRBJ2-3|NA|TRBV9|TRBD2
CASSPYSGRAADTQYF
TGTGCCAGCAGCCCATATAGCGGGAGGGCCGCGGATACGCAGTATTTT
>TRBJ1-4|NA|TRBV28|TRBD1
CASISQGAGDEKLFF
TGTGCCAGCATTTCCCAGGGGGCTGGTGATGAAAAACTGTTTTTT
>TRBJ1-4|NA|TRBV25-1|NA
CATQRQAGQNEKLFF
TGTGCCACCCAACGGCAGGCCGGTCAGAATGAAAAACTGTTTTTT
>TRBJ2-3|NA|TRBV18|NA
CASSPQGGSTDTQYF
TGTGCCAGCTCACCACAAGGAGGGAGCACAGATACGCAGTATTTT
>TRBJ2-3|NA|TRBV11-3|NA
CASSQGGVTAESQYF
TGTGCCAGCAGCCAAGGGGGTGTGACGGCCGAGTCGCAGTATTTT
>TRBJ1-1|NA|TRBV19|NA
CASSTPRGRGTEAFF
TGTGCCAGTAGTACCCCCAGGGGCAGGGGCACTGAAGCTTTCTTT